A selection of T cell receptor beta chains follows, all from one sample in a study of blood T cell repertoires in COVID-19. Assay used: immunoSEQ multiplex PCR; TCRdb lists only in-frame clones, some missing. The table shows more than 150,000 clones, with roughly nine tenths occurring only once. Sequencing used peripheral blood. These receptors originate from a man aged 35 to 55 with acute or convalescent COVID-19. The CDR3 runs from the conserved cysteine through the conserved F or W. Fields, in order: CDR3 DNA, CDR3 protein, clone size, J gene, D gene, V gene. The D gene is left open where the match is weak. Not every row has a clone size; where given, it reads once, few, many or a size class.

CDR3nt: TGTGCCAGCAGCGCCGGGAACTCCTACGAGCAGTACTTC
CDR3aa: CASSAGNSYEQYF
abundance: -
j_gene: TRBJ2-7
d_gene: -
v_gene: TRBV9

CDR3nt: TGTGCCACCCAACCCGGGGGGGCCTACTACAATGAGCAGTTCTTC
CDR3aa: CATQPGGAYYNEQFF
abundance: -
j_gene: TRBJ2-1
d_gene: TRBD2
v_gene: TRBV28

CDR3nt: TGTGCCAGCAGCTTAGTAGGGGGCGCGGACTATGGCTACACCTTC
CDR3aa: CASSLVGGADYGYTF
abundance: -
j_gene: TRBJ1-2
d_gene: TRBD1
v_gene: TRBV7-2

CDR3nt: TGTGCCTGGAGTGTTTCTCTGTTGACTGAAGCTTTCTTT
CDR3aa: CAWSVSLLTEAFF
abundance: -
j_gene: TRBJ1-1
d_gene: -
v_gene: TRBV30

CDR3nt: TGTGCCAGCAGCTTACAGGCTAGCAATCAGCCCCAGCATTTT
CDR3aa: CASSLQASNQPQHF
abundance: once
j_gene: TRBJ1-5
d_gene: -
v_gene: TRBV28

CDR3nt: TGTGCCAGCAACTCCTTCACAGATACGCAGTATTTT
CDR3aa: CASNSFTDTQYF
abundance: -
j_gene: TRBJ2-3
d_gene: -
v_gene: TRBV2

CDR3nt: TGTGCCAGCTCACCCTTGGGGCAGACGAACACTGAAGCTTTCTTT
CDR3aa: CASSPLGQTNTEAFF
abundance: few
j_gene: TRBJ1-1
d_gene: -
v_gene: TRBV18

CDR3nt: TGTGCCAGCAGCTTAGCGCTGGGCAGGGCGACAGATACGCAGTATTTT
CDR3aa: CASSLALGRATDTQYF
abundance: few
j_gene: TRBJ2-3
d_gene: -
v_gene: TRBV7-2

CDR3nt: TGTGCCATCAGTACAGGGTCGGGCTATGGCTACACCTTC
CDR3aa: CAISTGSGYGYTF
abundance: -
j_gene: TRBJ1-2
d_gene: -
v_gene: TRBV10-3

CDR3nt: TGTGCCAGTAGTATTTGGCCCCCCAGGGAGACCCAGTACTTC
CDR3aa: CASSIWPPRETQYF
abundance: -
j_gene: TRBJ2-5
d_gene: -
v_gene: TRBV19

CDR3nt: TGTGCCAGCAGCATCGGACTAGCGGGGGTTCAGACCCAGTACTTC
CDR3aa: CASSIGLAGVQTQYF
abundance: -
j_gene: TRBJ2-5
d_gene: TRBD2
v_gene: TRBV7-2